This TCR beta chain came from a study of response to subunit inactivated influenza vaccine. This clonotype was seen more than once but under ten times. Antigen specificity is unknown. V was clipped by 0 bases and J by 8 bases; unmatched bases: 5. Looked up from germline, CDR1 is DFQATT and CDR2 is SNEGSKA (reference sequence). The CDR3 runs to 13 residues. General study findings and limits: Few additional T cells are recruited per seasonal influenza vaccination, authors suggested.

A single record per CDR3 protein comes from TCRdb applying MiXCR to the RT-PCR reads. This table has 290,000 or so distinct CDR3 sequences, approximately 23% appearing once. Source: PBMCs from blood, taken less than 22 months after vaccination. The chain combines TRBV20-1 with TRBJ1-1, with 8 bases lining up with TRBD1. The clonotype comes from a man between 50 and 69 years old who received an inactivated influenza vaccine. Here the CDR3 reads CSARDSGQGEAFF. For the CDR3, the DNA is TGCAGTGCTAGAGACTCCGGACAGGGCGAAGCTTTCTTT.